These 9 T cell receptor beta chains originate from one sample sequenced in a study of blood T cell repertoires in COVID-19. Profiling relied on immunoSEQ multiplex PCR, and the TCRdb table lists in-frame clones only, not all of them. The repertoire has roughly 350,000 clones, about 87% of them found once; the top ten carry 10%. Material: peripheral blood. Receptors originate from a woman in her twenties or thirties with COVID-19, enrolled during active disease.

V is TRBV27 and J is TRBJ1-6; D is unclear. Trimming took off 3 bases at V and 2 bases at J, with 8 bases between the two ends. The germline V gene has CDR1 MNHEY and CDR2 SMNVEV (reference sequence). This CDR3 has 15 residues. The CDR3 DNA reads TGTGCCAGCAGTTTCGTGGCAGCCTATAATTCACCCCTCCACTTT. Its translation is CASSFVAAYNSPLHF.

The V gene is TRBV16, the J gene TRBJ2-1; TRBD2 matches 8 bases. This CDR3 spans 15 amino acids. Germline CDR1 reads KGHSY; CDR2 reads FQNENV. With V trimmed by 2 bases and J by 7 bases, 7 bases remained unmatched. CDR3 region: CASSQQGTRRNEQFF. The CDR3 DNA reads as TGTGCCAGCAGCCAACAAGGGACTAGAAGGAATGAGCAGTTCTTC.

The chain recombines TRBV15 with TRBJ2-7; possibly TRBD1 for D (6 bases). V was pared by 0 bases and J by 5 bases, with 14 bases between. Germline V CDR1 and CDR2: LNHNV, YYDKDF (reference sequence). The length of the CDR3 is 15 residues. Here the CDR3 DNA reads TGTGCCACCAGCAGAGATCTTTACAGGGCGGACGAGCAGTACTTC. Protein: CATSRDLYRADEQYF.

The rearrangement joins TRBV18 to TRBJ2-1; 8 bases are a match to TRBD2. The V segment lost 4 bases and the J segment 1 base; nucleotides outside the gene matches: 15. CDR1 is KGHSH, CDR2 LQKENI, per germline. This CDR3 is built from 19 residues. The CDR3 bases are TGTGCCAGCTCACTTAAGACCCCCGGGACTAGTACATCCTACAATGAGCAGTTCTTC. It yields the protein CASSLKTPGTSTSYNEQFF.

The J gene is TRBJ1-4, the V gene TRBV7-2; D remains ambiguous. CDR3 size: 15 residues. Germline CDR1 SGHTA, CDR2 FQGNSA. Trimming stripped 2 bases from V and 2 bases from J, with 9 bases between. CDR3 coding DNA: TGTGCCAGCAGCTTACGAGGGAGCACTAATGAAAAACTGTTTTTT. This encodes CASSLRGSTNEKLFF. The entire variable domain, with the rest obtained from reference TRBV7-2 and TRBJ1-4, is as follows: GAGVSQSPSNKVTEKGKDVELRCDPISGHTALYWYRQSLGQGLEFLIYFQGNSAPDKSGLPSDRFSAERTGGSVSTLTIQRTQQEDSAVYLCASSLRGSTNEKLFFGSGTQLSVL.

The V and J genes are TRBV7-2 and TRBJ1-5; TRBD1 might be the D (6 bases). V dropped 1 base and J dropped 2 bases, with 6 bases sitting between them. The CDR3 extends over 14 amino acids. Per germline, CDR1 SGHTA and CDR2 FQGNSA. In DNA form, the CDR3 reads TGTGCCAGCAGCTTAGACAGGGGCAATCAGCCCCAGCATTTT. Its protein is CASSLDRGNQPQHF.

The chain joins TRBV15 to TRBJ2-7, with D possibly TRBD2 on 5 matching bases. The CDR3 loop spans 13 amino acids. The V gene lost 5 bases and the J gene lost 6 bases, with 14 bases spanning the gap. Germline V gene lookup returns CDR1 LNHNV and CDR2 YYDKDF (reference sequence). This chain's CDR3 is CATSPSGRREQYF. In DNA form, the CDR3 reads TGTGCCACCAGCCCTTCGGGGAGACGCGAGCAGTACTTC.

This chain links TRBV19 with TRBJ2-2, with 7 bases matching TRBD2. V lost 4 bases and J lost 0; bases outside the gene matches: 2. In germline, CDR1 is LNHDA, CDR2 SQIVND (reference sequence). This CDR3 is 15 amino acids long. The chain's CDR3 is CASSTSGANTGELFF. The CDR3 DNA reads TGTGCCAGTAGTACTAGCGGCGCGAACACCGGGGAGCTGTTTTTT.

This sequence joins TRBV6-4 and TRBJ2-2, with no clear D. Trimming removed 2 bases from V and 3 bases from J, with 4 bases in between. Germline CDR1 reads MRHNA; CDR2 reads SNTAGT. The CDR3 runs to 13 residues. The CDR3, as DNA: TGTGCCAGCAGTGACCCATACACCGGGGAGCTGTTTTTT. Translated, it gives CASSDPYTGELFF.